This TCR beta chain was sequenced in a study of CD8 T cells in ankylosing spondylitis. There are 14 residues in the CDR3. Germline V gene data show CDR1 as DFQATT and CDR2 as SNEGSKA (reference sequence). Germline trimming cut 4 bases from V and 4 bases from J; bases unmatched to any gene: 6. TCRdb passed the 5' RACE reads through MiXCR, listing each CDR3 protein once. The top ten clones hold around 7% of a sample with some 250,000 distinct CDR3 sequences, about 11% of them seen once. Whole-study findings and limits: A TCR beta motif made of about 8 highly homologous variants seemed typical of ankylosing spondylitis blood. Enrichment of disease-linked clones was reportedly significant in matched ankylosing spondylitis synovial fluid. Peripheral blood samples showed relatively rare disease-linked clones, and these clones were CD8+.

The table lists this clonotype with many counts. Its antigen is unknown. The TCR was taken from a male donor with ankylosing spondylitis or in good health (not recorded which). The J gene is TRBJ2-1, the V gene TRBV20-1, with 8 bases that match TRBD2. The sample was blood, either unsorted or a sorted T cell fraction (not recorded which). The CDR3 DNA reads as TGCAGTGCTACTATTAGCGGGGCTTACAATGAGCAGTTCTTC. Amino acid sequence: CSATISGAYNEQFF.